In terms of frequency, the clone carrying this TCR beta chain is large (0.1 to 1%). This sample is drawn from a study of CD8 T cells in cerebrospinal fluid in Alzheimer's disease. TCRdb re-called the 10x single-cell sequencing reads and shows each CDR3 protein once, DNA omitted. In total, the table holds around 530 distinct CDR3 sequences. CDR1 LGHNA and CDR2 YSLEER come from the germline V gene. The CDR3 totals 15 residues. The sequencing sample was made of cerebrospinal fluid. The origin of this receptor is a human donor with Parkinson's disease. The chain joins TRBV4-3 to TRBJ1-1; absent DNA, TCRdb's TRBD1 call cannot be checked. The CDR3 protein is CASSAGYSMNTEAFF.